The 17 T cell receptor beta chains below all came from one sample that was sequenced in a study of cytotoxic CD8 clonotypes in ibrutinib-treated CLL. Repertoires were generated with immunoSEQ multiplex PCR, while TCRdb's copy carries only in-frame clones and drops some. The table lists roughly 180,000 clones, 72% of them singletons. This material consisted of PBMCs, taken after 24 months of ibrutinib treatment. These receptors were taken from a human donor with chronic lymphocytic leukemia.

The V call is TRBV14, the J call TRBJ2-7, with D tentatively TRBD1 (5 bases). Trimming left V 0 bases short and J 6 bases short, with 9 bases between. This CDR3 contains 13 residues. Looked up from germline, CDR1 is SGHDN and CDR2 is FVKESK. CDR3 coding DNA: TGTGCCAGCAGCCAAGACAGGGCACTCGAGCAGTACTTC. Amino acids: CASSQDRALEQYF.

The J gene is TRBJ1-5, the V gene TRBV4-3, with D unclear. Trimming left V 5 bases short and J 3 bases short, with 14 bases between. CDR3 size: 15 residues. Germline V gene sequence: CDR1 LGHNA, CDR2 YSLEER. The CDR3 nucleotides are TGCGCCAGCAGCGCAAATTGGGAACACAATCAGCCCCAGCATTTT. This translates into CASSANWEHNQPQHF.

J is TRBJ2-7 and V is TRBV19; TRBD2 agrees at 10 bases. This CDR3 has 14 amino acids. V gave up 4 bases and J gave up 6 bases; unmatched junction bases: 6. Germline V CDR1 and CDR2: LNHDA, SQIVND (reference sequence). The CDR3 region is CASSTSGRSLEQYF. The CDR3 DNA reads TGTGCCAGTAGTACTAGCGGGAGATCCCTCGAGCAGTACTTC.

The CDR3 reads CASSSLETQETQYF. DNA of the CDR3: TGTGCCAGCAGCTCCCTAGAGACCCAAGAGACCCAGTACTTC. This chain links TRBV7-9 with TRBJ2-5; D not resolved. V lost 4 bases, J lost 1 base, and 10 bases lay in between. Germline V gene sequence: CDR1 SEHNR, CDR2 FQNEAQ (reference sequence). The CDR3 has 14 residues.

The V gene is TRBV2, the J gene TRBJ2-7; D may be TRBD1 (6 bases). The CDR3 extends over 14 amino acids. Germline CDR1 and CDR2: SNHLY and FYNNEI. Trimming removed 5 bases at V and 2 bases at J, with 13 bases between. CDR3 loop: CASSTGTRAYEQYF. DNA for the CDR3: TGTGCCAGCAGTACCGGGACACGGGCCTACGAGCAGTACTTC.

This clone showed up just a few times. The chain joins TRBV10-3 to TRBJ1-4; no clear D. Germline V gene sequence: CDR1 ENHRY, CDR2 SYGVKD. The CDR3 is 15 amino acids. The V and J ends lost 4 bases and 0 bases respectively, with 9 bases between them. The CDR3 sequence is CAISGGSSTNEKLFF. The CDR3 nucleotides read TGTGCCATCAGTGGCGGCAGTTCAACTAATGAAAAACTGTTTTTT.

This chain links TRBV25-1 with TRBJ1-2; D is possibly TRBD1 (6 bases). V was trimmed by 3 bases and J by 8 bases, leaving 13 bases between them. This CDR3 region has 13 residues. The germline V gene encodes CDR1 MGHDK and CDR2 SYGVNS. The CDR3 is CASSEDHRAGYTF. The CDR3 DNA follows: TGTGCCAGCAGTGAGGACCACAGGGCCGGCTACACCTTC.

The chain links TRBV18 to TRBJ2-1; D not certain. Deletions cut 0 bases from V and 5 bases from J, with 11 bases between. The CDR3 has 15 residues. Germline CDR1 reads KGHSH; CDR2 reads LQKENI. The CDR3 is CASSPPGSRDNEQFF. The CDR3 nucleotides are TGTGCCAGCTCACCACCGGGGTCCCGGGACAATGAGCAGTTCTTC.

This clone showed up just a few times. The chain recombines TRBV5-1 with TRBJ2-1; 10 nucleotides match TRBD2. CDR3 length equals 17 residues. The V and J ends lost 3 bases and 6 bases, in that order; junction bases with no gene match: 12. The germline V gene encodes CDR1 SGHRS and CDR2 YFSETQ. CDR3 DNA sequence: TGCGCCAGCAGCTCCCTTTTAGGAGCGGGAGGGGGCAATGAGCAGTTCTTC. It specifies CASSSLLGAGGGNEQFF.

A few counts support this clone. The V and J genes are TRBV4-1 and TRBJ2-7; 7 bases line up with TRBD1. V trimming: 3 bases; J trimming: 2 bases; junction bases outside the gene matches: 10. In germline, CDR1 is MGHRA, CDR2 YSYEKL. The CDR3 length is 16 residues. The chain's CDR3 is CASSHLPGQRTYEQYF. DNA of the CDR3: TGCGCCAGCAGCCATCTACCGGGACAGCGGACCTACGAGCAGTACTTC.

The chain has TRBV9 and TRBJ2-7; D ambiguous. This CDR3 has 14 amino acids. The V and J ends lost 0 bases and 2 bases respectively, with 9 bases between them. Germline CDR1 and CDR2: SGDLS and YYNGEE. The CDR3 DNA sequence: TGTGCCAGCAGCGTAGGAAGAAGCACCTACGAGCAGTACTTC. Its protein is CASSVGRSTYEQYF.

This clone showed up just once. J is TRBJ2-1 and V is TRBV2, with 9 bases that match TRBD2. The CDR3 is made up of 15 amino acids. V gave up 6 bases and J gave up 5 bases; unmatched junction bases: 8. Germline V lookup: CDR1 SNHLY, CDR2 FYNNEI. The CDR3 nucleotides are TGTGCCAGCAGGAGTGGTCTAGCGGGAAACAATGAGCAGTTCTTC. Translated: CASRSGLAGNNEQFF.

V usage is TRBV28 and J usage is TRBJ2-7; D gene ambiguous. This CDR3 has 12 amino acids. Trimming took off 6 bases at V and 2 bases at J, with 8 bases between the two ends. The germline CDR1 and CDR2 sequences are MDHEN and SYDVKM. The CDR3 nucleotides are TGTGCCAGCAGCGCCGATACCTACGAGCAGTACTTC. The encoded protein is CASSADTYEQYF.

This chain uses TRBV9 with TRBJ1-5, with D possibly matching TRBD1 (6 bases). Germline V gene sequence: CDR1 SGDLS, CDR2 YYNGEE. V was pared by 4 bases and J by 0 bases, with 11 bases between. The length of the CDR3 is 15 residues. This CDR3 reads CASSPGQFSNQPQHF. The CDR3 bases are TGTGCCAGCAGCCCCGGACAGTTTAGCAATCAGCCCCAGCATTTT.

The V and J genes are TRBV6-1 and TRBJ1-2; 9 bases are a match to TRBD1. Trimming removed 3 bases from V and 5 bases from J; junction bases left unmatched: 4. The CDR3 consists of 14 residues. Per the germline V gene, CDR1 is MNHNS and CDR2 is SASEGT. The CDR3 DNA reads TGTGCCAGCAGTGAGGGACAGGGAATTTATGGCTACACCTTC. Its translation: CASSEGQGIYGYTF.

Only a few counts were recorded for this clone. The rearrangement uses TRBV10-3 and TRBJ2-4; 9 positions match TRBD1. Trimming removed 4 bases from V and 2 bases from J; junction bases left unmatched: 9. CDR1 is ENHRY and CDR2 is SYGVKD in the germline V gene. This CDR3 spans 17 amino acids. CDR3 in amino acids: CAISAWDRAKTKNIQYF. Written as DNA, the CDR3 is TGTGCCATCAGTGCCTGGGACAGGGCGAAGACCAAAAACATTCAGTACTTC.

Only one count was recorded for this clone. The CDR3 DNA follows: TGTGCCAGCAGTTACTCCCACAGGGGTCGGAATGAGCAGTTCTTC. Translation: CASSYSHRGRNEQFF. V is TRBV6-5 and J is TRBJ2-1, with 7 bases matching TRBD1. This CDR3 contains 15 residues. The V gene's germline CDR1 is MNHEY and CDR2 SVGAGI. Trimming cost V 0 bases and J 7 bases; bases outside gene matches: 6.